These T cell receptor beta chains were read from a single sample in a study of early T cells in non-severe SARS-CoV-2 infection. TCRdb ran MiXCR on the 5' RACE reads and lists one entry per CDR3 protein. The data contain about 35,000 distinct CDR3 sequences, roughly 5.4% of them singletons. Sequences were derived from whole blood, sampled at baseline. Receptors originate from an adult who was a healthcare worker with PCR-confirmed SARS-CoV-2 infection or an uninfected control (not recorded which). Both conserved end residues are part of each CDR3. Each record gives: CDR3 protein, J gene, CDR3 length, clone size, V gene. Size is stated for part of the rows, as once, few or many counts, or as a class when the clone is expanded.

CDR3aa: CSAGQGTLEKLFF; j_gene: TRBJ1-4; len: 13; abundance: many; v_gene: TRBV20-1
CDR3aa: CSGERELSTDTQYF; j_gene: TRBJ2-3; len: 14; abundance: -; v_gene: TRBV20-1
CDR3aa: CASSLLRTGNYGYTF; j_gene: TRBJ1-2; len: 15; abundance: many; v_gene: TRBV11-2
CDR3aa: CASSFHGQAPWEAFF; j_gene: TRBJ1-1; len: 15; abundance: few; v_gene: TRBV7-9
CDR3aa: CASSSWTDTQYF; j_gene: TRBJ2-3; len: 12; abundance: many; v_gene: TRBV11-2
CDR3aa: CSAGGLAGEAYNEQFF; j_gene: TRBJ2-1; len: 16; abundance: -; v_gene: TRBV20-1
CDR3aa: CSARIRDTQYF; j_gene: TRBJ2-3; len: 11; abundance: many; v_gene: TRBV20-1
CDR3aa: CACREGGGETQYF; j_gene: TRBJ2-5; len: 13; abundance: many; v_gene: TRBV6-2/TRBV6-3
CDR3aa: CASSSRLAGDRGTQYF; j_gene: TRBJ2-5; len: 16; abundance: many; v_gene: TRBV28
CDR3aa: CASSPPDRQETQYF; j_gene: TRBJ2-5; len: 14; abundance: -; v_gene: TRBV7-9
CDR3aa: CASTQLERGANVLTF; j_gene: TRBJ2-6; len: 15; abundance: few; v_gene: TRBV5-8
CDR3aa: CASSIRLAPYNEQFF; j_gene: TRBJ2-1; len: 15; abundance: many; v_gene: TRBV11-3
CDR3aa: CASSSGTGVRFEVNTEAFF; j_gene: TRBJ1-1; len: 19; abundance: few; v_gene: TRBV5-5
CDR3aa: CASSFWLGQLGKNIQYF; j_gene: TRBJ2-4; len: 17; abundance: -; v_gene: TRBV12-3/TRBV12-4
CDR3aa: CASSPRFSSYNEQFF; j_gene: TRBJ2-1; len: 15; abundance: many; v_gene: TRBV12-3/TRBV12-4
CDR3aa: CVSSLGGIDTQYF; j_gene: TRBJ2-3; len: 13; abundance: -; v_gene: TRBV7-9
CDR3aa: CASSLVTLDTDTQYF; j_gene: TRBJ2-3; len: 15; abundance: once; v_gene: TRBV27
CDR3aa: CASSRTSDRSSYNEQFF; j_gene: TRBJ2-1; len: 17; abundance: many; v_gene: TRBV6-5
CDR3aa: CASSHSSAGGPREQYF; j_gene: TRBJ2-7; len: 16; abundance: many; v_gene: TRBV4-1
CDR3aa: CASSGETGTQYF; j_gene: TRBJ2-5; len: 12; abundance: many; v_gene: TRBV9
CDR3aa: CASSYSRPGLAATPGELFF; j_gene: TRBJ2-2; len: 19; abundance: many; v_gene: TRBV6-2/TRBV6-3
CDR3aa: CSAGVNRGLIQPQHF; j_gene: TRBJ1-5; len: 15; abundance: many; v_gene: TRBV20-1
CDR3aa: CASSLGQGRYEQYF; j_gene: TRBJ2-7; len: 14; abundance: medium-sized; v_gene: TRBV7-2
CDR3aa: CASSAGTGRTDTQYF; j_gene: TRBJ2-3; len: 15; abundance: many; v_gene: TRBV5-1
CDR3aa: CASVRGEQFF; j_gene: TRBJ2-1; len: 10; abundance: few; v_gene: TRBV28
CDR3aa: CSATPRQGKNEQYF; j_gene: TRBJ2-7; len: 14; abundance: many; v_gene: TRBV20-1
CDR3aa: CASSISRPPADTQYF; j_gene: TRBJ2-3; len: 15; abundance: few; v_gene: TRBV19
CDR3aa: CASSGFRGVGNEKLFF; j_gene: TRBJ1-4; len: 16; abundance: many; v_gene: TRBV2
CDR3aa: CATSRDLGNQPQHF; j_gene: TRBJ1-5; len: 14; abundance: many; v_gene: TRBV15
CDR3aa: CASSSGTSGSKEQYF; j_gene: TRBJ2-7; len: 15; abundance: many; v_gene: TRBV28
CDR3aa: CSAGRARETQYF; j_gene: TRBJ2-5; len: 12; abundance: many; v_gene: TRBV29-1
CDR3aa: CASSLIQGYEQYF; j_gene: TRBJ2-7; len: 13; abundance: many; v_gene: TRBV5-4
CDR3aa: CASSIGASGRKWYNEQFF; j_gene: TRBJ2-1; len: 18; abundance: many; v_gene: TRBV19
CDR3aa: CASSLQGGLAGNNEQFF; j_gene: TRBJ2-1; len: 17; abundance: many; v_gene: TRBV7-3
CDR3aa: CASSPETSGRGDTQYF; j_gene: TRBJ2-3; len: 16; abundance: many; v_gene: TRBV2
CDR3aa: CASKVIQNYGYTF; j_gene: TRBJ1-2; len: 13; abundance: many; v_gene: TRBV13
CDR3aa: CASRPTSTDTQYF; j_gene: TRBJ2-3; len: 13; abundance: -; v_gene: TRBV19
CDR3aa: CASRLQSNTEAFF; j_gene: TRBJ1-1; len: 13; abundance: many; v_gene: TRBV6-1
CDR3aa: CSARAGETGDTQYF; j_gene: TRBJ2-3; len: 14; abundance: many; v_gene: TRBV20-1
CDR3aa: CSARPSNQPQHF; j_gene: TRBJ1-5; len: 12; abundance: many; v_gene: TRBV20-1
CDR3aa: CSARKEGEAFF; j_gene: TRBJ1-1; len: 11; abundance: few; v_gene: TRBV20-1
CDR3aa: CASSLGQPWPQHF; j_gene: TRBJ1-5; len: 13; abundance: many; v_gene: TRBV18
CDR3aa: CASSWRGKDEQFF; j_gene: TRBJ2-1; len: 13; abundance: few; v_gene: TRBV6-2/TRBV6-3
CDR3aa: CASSLVAGGPSEQFF; j_gene: TRBJ2-1; len: 15; abundance: many; v_gene: TRBV11-2
CDR3aa: CASSPNPTGTGIYNSPLHF; j_gene: TRBJ1-6; len: 19; abundance: many; v_gene: TRBV6-5
CDR3aa: CASSPGTSRTDTQYF; j_gene: TRBJ2-3; len: 15; abundance: many; v_gene: TRBV5-4
CDR3aa: CASSTDRGLYNEQFF; j_gene: TRBJ2-1; len: 15; abundance: many; v_gene: TRBV7-6
CDR3aa: CASSPLGRGVSTDTQYF; j_gene: TRBJ2-3; len: 17; abundance: few; v_gene: TRBV28